The clone carrying this T cell receptor (beta chain) was recorded at least ten times. The antigen is not known. Trimming pared 5 bases from V and 5 bases from J, leaving 7 bases between. The CDR3 extends over 12 amino acids. Newly diagnosed hyperthyroidism, duration under 2 months, in patients aged 18 to 65. Exclusion of patients followed from uncontrolled infection, other autoimmune disease, pregnancy or lactation. Based on clinical symptoms, serum thyroxine and TRAb, thyroid ultrasound and orbital computed tomography, diagnoses were reached. This sample is drawn from a study of T cells in Graves' hyperthyroidism and ophthalmopathy. Study-wide results and limits: Most clonotypes expanded in thyroid above 0.001 were likewise present in blood.

Researchers took RNA transcripts and amplified the TCR beta CDR3 regions from them. With the HTBI primer set, the TCR CDR3 went through a first round of RT-PCR. MiXCR, run by TCRdb on the multiplex PCR reads, gives a single entry per CDR3 protein. The top ten hold around a third of the sample, which has nearly 750,000 distinct CDR3 sequences, about 35% seen once. V is TRBV12-3 or TRBV12-4 and J is TRBJ1-3; D is unresolved. This receptor was obtained from a woman in her thirties or forties with Graves' hyperthyroidism. The sample was blood. In nucleotides, the CDR3 is TGTGCCAGCAGTCCGAACAGAAACACCATATATTTT. Translating it yields CASSPNRNTIYF.